The sequence of this T cell receptor (beta chain) was determined in a study of cytotoxic CD8 clonotypes in ibrutinib-treated CLL. Sequencing used immunoSEQ multiplex PCR; TCRdb keeps in-frame clones, though not all of them. The sample shows more than 85,000 clones, 70% to 80% of them seen only once. The sequence was obtained from a human donor with chronic lymphocytic leukemia. This sample comprised PBMCs, obtained after 12 months of ibrutinib treatment.

As DNA, the CDR3 is TGCGCCAGCGGGGGGGCGTATGAGCAGTTCTTC. Protein sequence: CASGGAYEQFF. J is TRBJ2-1 and V is TRBV5-1; weak D call: TRBD2 (7 bases). The CDR3 length is 11 residues. With 7 bases removed from V and 8 bases from J, the gap between germline ends came to 10 bases. Germline values: CDR1 SGHRS, CDR2 YFSETQ.